This T cell receptor (beta chain) came from a study of blood T cells in healthy people across ages. V shed 1 base and J shed 7 bases, with 14 bases lying between them. The CDR3 is 16 amino acids. CDR1 and CDR2 from the germline V gene are SEHNR and FQNEAQ (reference sequence). The authors ran a second PCR of roughly 6 to 12 cycles using a sample-barcoded 5' primer and a J-beta primer mix. MiXCR was run by TCRdb on the 5' RACE reads, yielding one entry per CDR3 protein. The sample holds about 760,000 distinct CDR3 sequences, more than 20% seen once. These data also formed part of another study, on T cells of mothers and their children.

The sequenced material came from blood. This rearrangement joins TRBV7-9 to TRBJ1-6, with D uncertain. The origin of this receptor is a boy under 18 in good health. The CDR3 DNA reads as TGTGCCAGCAGCTTAGGGTTGCCAGGCGCAAATTCACCCCTCCACTTT. Translated: CASSLGLPGANSPLHF.